The 24 T cell receptor beta chains given below trace back to one sample, sequenced in a study of lymphopenia after photon versus proton radiotherapy (dated by TCRdb to 2018 to 2020). Libraries came from the immunoSEQ multiplex PCR assay. This is the immuneACCESS table as TCRdb keeps it, with only in-frame sequences that have V and J called. A part of the clones is gone; compared with another copy, unresolved V genes explain less than half, and the rest is unexplained. This sample gives tens of thousands of clones in total; 85% to 90% of them show up just once. The ten biggest clones cover roughly 11% of the sample. Sample: peripheral blood, taken from a patient treated with proton-based radiotherapy. The receptors come from a man older than 75 with esophageal cancer.

The V gene is TRBV7-2, the J gene TRBJ2-7, with 9 bases identical to TRBD2. This CDR3 comprises 15 residues. From germline, CDR1 is SGHTA and CDR2 FQGNSA. Losses at the gene ends were 6 bases for V and 2 bases for J; bases not matched to a gene: 8. The CDR3 spells CASRIVPSGTYEQYF. The CDR3 DNA follows: TGTGCCAGCAGGATAGTACCTAGCGGGACCTACGAGCAGTACTTC.

This rearrangement joins TRBV5-1 to TRBJ2-7; 7 nucleotides agree with TRBD2. From germline, CDR1 is SGHRS and CDR2 YFSETQ. The J segment lost 2 bases and the V segment lost 0 bases, leaving 2 bases of the junction unmatched. The CDR3 runs to 14 residues. CDR3 in DNA: TGCGCCAGCAGCTTGGGGGGGACTACCTACGAGCAGTACTTC. It translates to CASSLGGTTYEQYF.

V usage is TRBV7-2 and J usage is TRBJ2-3; no reliable D call. CDR1 and CDR2 from the germline V gene are SGHTA and FQGNSA. Between the trimmed V and J ends, which lost 3 bases and 4 bases, there was a span of 11 bases. The CDR3 has 14 residues. CDR3 bases: TGTGCCAGCAGCTTCTTGGGCCGGGCAGATACGCAGTATTTT. This sequence encodes CASSFLGRADTQYF.

This chain joins TRBV30 and TRBJ1-3; D unresolved. Germline V gene lookup returns CDR1 GTSNPN and CDR2 SVGIG (reference sequence). V lost 0 bases, J lost 4 bases, and 16 bases lay in between. This CDR3 spans 16 amino acids. CDR3: CAWSVWRSGGGNTIYF. CDR3 nucleotide sequence: TGTGCCTGGAGTGTTTGGCGGTCAGGTGGGGGAAACACCATATATTTT.

This clone appeared once. The chain couples TRBV10-1 to TRBJ2-1; 8 nucleotides match TRBD1. V trimming: 2 bases; J trimming: 6 bases; junction bases outside the gene matches: 6. There are 15 residues in the CDR3. CDR1 WNHNN and CDR2 SYGVQD come from the germline V gene (reference sequence). Written as DNA, the CDR3 is TGCGCCAGCAGTGAGCCAGGACAGGGACGCAATGAGCAGTTCTTC. It yields the protein CASSEPGQGRNEQFF.

The chain is built from TRBV4-3 and TRBJ2-7, with D unclear. V gave up 0 bases and J gave up 3 bases, with 6 bases separating them. The germline CDR1 and CDR2 sequences are LGHNA and YSLEER. The CDR3 is made up of 13 amino acids. CDR3 coding DNA: TGCGCCAGCAGCCAAGAAACCTTCTACGAGCAGTACTTC. Protein product: CASSQETFYEQYF.

The chain uses TRBV7-9 and TRBJ2-2, with TRBD2 identical over 7 bases. The CDR3 sequence is 15 residues long. Germline-derived CDR1 and CDR2 are SEHNR and FQNEAQ (reference sequence). With V trimmed by 10 bases and J by 4 bases, 12 bases remained unmatched. The CDR3 bases are TGTGCCACCCCAAGTGCGGGGGTCCGCACCGGGGAGCTGTTTTTT. Residues: CATPSAGVRTGELFF.

The rearrangement joins TRBV5-4 to TRBJ1-2; possible D gene TRBD1, 6 bases. V was shortened by 4 bases and J by 2 bases, with 15 bases between the two germline ends. The CDR3 totals 15 residues. Germline lookup yields CDR1 SGHNT and CDR2 YYREEE (reference sequence). As DNA, the CDR3 is TGTGCCAGCAGCGCCCCCCGGACAGCCAACTATGGCTACACCTTC. This encodes CASSAPRTANYGYTF.

This chain joins TRBV27 and TRBJ2-7, with 9 bases fitting TRBD1. The CDR3 totals 13 residues. The J segment lost 7 bases and the V segment lost 3 bases, leaving 4 bases of the junction unmatched. From germline, CDR1 is MNHEY and CDR2 SMNVEV (reference sequence). CDR3 sequence reads: CASSLDRGWEQYF. CDR3 bases: TGTGCCAGCAGTTTGGACAGGGGTTGGGAGCAGTACTTC.

The chain uses TRBV14 and TRBJ1-1, with TRBD1 as a possible D gene (5 bases). This CDR3 region has 15 residues. Germline V CDR1 and CDR2: SGHDN, FVKESK. Trimming took 4 bases from V and 0 from J, leaving 12 bases between them. CDR3 sequence reads: CASSPFRGLNTEAFF. In DNA, the CDR3 is TGTGCCAGCAGCCCGTTTAGGGGACTGAACACTGAAGCTTTCTTT.

The gene calls are TRBV7-8 and TRBJ2-7; the D call may be TRBD1 or TRBD2 (5 bases each). CDR1 and CDR2 (germline): SGHVS, FQNEAQ. The CDR3 has 15 residues. Trimming left V 5 bases short and J 3 bases short, with 17 bases between. CDR3 region: CASSPRGTGFYEQYF. Written as DNA, the CDR3 is TGTGCCAGCAGCCCGAGGGGCACAGGATTCTACGAGCAGTACTTC.

This CDR3 is CASSLGLAGLEQYF. In DNA form, the CDR3 reads TGTGCCAGCAGCTTGGGACTAGCGGGACTCGAGCAGTACTTC. This chain links TRBV11-2 with TRBJ2-7; 13 bases fit TRBD2. This CDR3 is built from 14 residues. The germline gives CDR1 SGHAT, CDR2 FQNNGV. V gave up 3 bases and J gave up 6 bases; unmatched junction bases: 2.

This clone was picked up one time. The rearrangement links TRBV18 to TRBJ1-5; D may be TRBD1 (5 bases). CDR3 length: 15 amino acids. Germline V gene sequence: CDR1 KGHSH, CDR2 LQKENI. Deletions cut 3 bases from V and 4 bases from J, with 13 bases between. The CDR3 DNA sequence: TGTGCCAGCTCACCTCTCCGGGACCGAAATCAGCCCCAGCATTTT. It translates to CASSPLRDRNQPQHF.

The chain carries TRBV19 and TRBJ1-4; TRBD1 aligns across 8 bases. The germline V gene encodes CDR1 LNHDA and CDR2 SQIVND (reference sequence). The CDR3 is 15 residues long. The V segment lost 8 bases and the J segment 0 bases; nucleotides outside the gene matches: 5. Written as DNA, the CDR3 is TGTGCCAGTGCACAGGGGGGTGCAACTAATGAAAAACTGTTTTTT. This encodes CASAQGGATNEKLFF.

This clone appeared once. The V call is TRBV19, the J call TRBJ2-5, with 8 bases identical to TRBD2. The germline CDR1 and CDR2 sequences are LNHDA and SQIVND (reference sequence). Trimming cost V 5 bases and J 4 bases; bases outside gene matches: 9. The CDR3 has 15 amino acids. The CDR3, as DNA: TGTGCCAGTAGTCCAACCGGGACTAGAGGAGAGACCCAGTACTTC. Residues: CASSPTGTRGETQYF.

J is TRBJ1-1 and V is TRBV2, with D hard to call. In germline, CDR1 is SNHLY, CDR2 FYNNEI. The V end lost 8 bases, the J end lost 5 bases, and 15 bases lay between the germline ends. This CDR3 has 13 residues. CDR3 DNA sequence: TGTGCCAGCTCACCCGAAGCCGGTACTGAAGCTTTCTTT. Its translation is CASSPEAGTEAFF. The full variable domain, completed using reference TRBV2 and TRBJ1-1, is EPEVTQTPSHQVTQMGQEVILRCVPISNHLYFYWYRQILGQKVEFLVSFYNNEISEKSEIFDDQFSVERPDGSNFTLKIRSTKLEDSAMYFCASSPEAGTEAFFGQGTRLTVV.

This rearrangement joins TRBV13 to TRBJ2-1; 15 bases match TRBD2. Germline V CDR1 and CDR2: PRHDT, FYEKMQ (reference sequence). V shed 4 bases and J 13 bases; nucleotides not matched to a gene: 5. The CDR3 consists of 14 residues. In DNA form, the CDR3 reads TGTGCCAGCAGCTCCAGGACTAGCGGGAGGGTTCAGTTCTTC. This encodes CASSSRTSGRVQFF.

V is TRBV5-1 and J is TRBJ1-2; D is unresolved. Trimming left V 0 bases short and J 7 bases short, with 13 bases between. CDR1 and CDR2 from the germline V gene are SGHRS and YFSETQ. The CDR3 covers 14 residues. The CDR3 spells CASSLGRNKGGYTF. The DNA for the CDR3 is TGCGCCAGCAGCTTGGGCAGGAACAAGGGTGGCTACACCTTC.

The chain is built from TRBV5-1 and TRBJ2-2, with 8 bases matching TRBD2. This CDR3 spans 16 amino acids. V lost 3 bases to trimming and J lost 2 bases; unmatched junction nucleotides: 6. Looked up from germline, CDR1 is SGHRS and CDR2 is YFSETQ. The CDR3 nucleotides are TGCGCCAGCAGCTCAACTAGCGGAGTTAACACCGGGGAGCTGTTTTTT. It codes for CASSSTSGVNTGELFF.

This clone came up a few times. The V call is TRBV7-8, the J call TRBJ1-1, with a possible D match to TRBD1 (5 bases). Germline lookup yields CDR1 SGHVS and CDR2 FQNEAQ. The germline V and J ends were trimmed by 1 base and 4 bases, with 10 bases remaining between them. There are 14 residues in the CDR3. CDR3 loop: CASSLGGTITEAFF. The CDR3 DNA follows: TGTGCCAGCAGCTTAGGGGGCACGATCACTGAAGCTTTCTTT.

The rearrangement uses TRBV5-6 and TRBJ1-4; 7 bases fit TRBD1. This CDR3 has 18 residues. Unmatched junction bases numbered 15, after V lost 2 bases and J lost 5 bases. Germline V CDR1 and CDR2: SGHDT, YYEEEE. The CDR3 bases are TGTGCCAGCAGCTTTCTCCGGGACAGTATAGTGCCAAATGAAAAACTGTTTTTT. It is translated as CASSFLRDSIVPNEKLFF.

Here the CDR3 DNA reads TGTGCCAGCAGTGCTGGGGCTGTGAACACCGGGGAGCTGTTTTTT. Amino acid sequence: CASSAGAVNTGELFF. The gene calls are TRBV2 and TRBJ2-2, with D perhaps TRBD1 (5 bases). Germline assignment: CDR1 SNHLY and CDR2 FYNNEI. CDR3 length equals 15 residues. Trimming shortened V by 4 bases and J by 1 base, and 10 bases separated the two germline ends.

V gene TRBV30 combines with J gene TRBJ1-2; perhaps TRBD1 as D (5 bases). Looked up from germline, CDR1 is GTSNPN and CDR2 is SVGIG (reference sequence). The germline V and J ends were trimmed by 3 bases and 7 bases, with 15 bases remaining between them. This CDR3 region has 13 residues. The CDR3 spells CAWRSSGTSGYTF. CDR3 sequence (DNA): TGTGCCTGGAGGTCTTCCGGGACCAGTGGCTACACCTTC.

V is TRBV19 and J is TRBJ2-5; a possible D gene is TRBD2 (6 bases). Germline loops: CDR1 LNHDA, CDR2 SQIVND (reference sequence). V dropped 5 bases and J dropped 1 base, with 11 bases sitting between them. The CDR3 spans 14 residues. CDR3 loop: CASSAGGVQETQYF. The CDR3 DNA sequence: TGTGCCAGTAGTGCCGGAGGGGTCCAAGAGACCCAGTACTTC.